The 20 T cell receptor beta chains reported below all come from one sample, sequenced in a study of cytomegalovirus exposure and HLA in healthy donors. With 60 Vbeta and 13 Jbeta primers, the PCR was carried out. The protocol was immunoSEQ multiplex PCR, while the TCRdb copy is restricted to in-frame clones and leaves out a portion. The sample has about 150,000 clones, about 83% seen once; the top ten hold about an eighth. Sequenced: PBMCs. The source is a man aged 40-49 years in good health and CMV-seropositive.

J is TRBJ2-7 and V is TRBV11-2; 9 bases are shared with TRBD1. Germline CDR1 is SGHAT and CDR2 is FQNNGV. The CDR3 has 15 amino acids. After removal of 0 bases from V and 10 bases from J, the junction contained 10 bases not matched to a gene. The CDR3 region is CASSLDPGTGRRQYF. In DNA, the CDR3 is TGTGCCAGCAGCTTAGATCCCGGGACAGGGCGGCGCCAGTACTTC.

V is TRBV28 and J is TRBJ2-7; D is perhaps TRBD1 (5 bases). Per germline, CDR1 MDHEN and CDR2 SYDVKM. Trimming took off 3 bases at V and 1 base at J, with 13 bases between the two ends. The CDR3 contains 15 residues. CDR3 in DNA: TGTGCCAGCAGTTTGTCGTGGGGCCCATCCTACGAGCAGTACTTC. The encoded protein is CASSLSWGPSYEQYF.

This rearrangement joins TRBV18 to TRBJ1-3; D not certain. Trimming left V 4 bases short and J 1 base short, with 5 bases between. Germline CDR1 reads KGHSH; CDR2 reads LQKENI. The CDR3 spans 13 residues. CDR3: CASSQTSGNTIYF. DNA of the CDR3: TGTGCCAGCTCACAGACTTCTGGAAACACCATATATTTT. Combining the CDR3 with reference TRBV18 and TRBJ1-3 gives the whole variable domain NAGVMQNPRHLVRRRGQEARLRCSPMKGHSHVYWYRQLPEEGLKFMVYLQKENIIDESGMPKERFSAEFPKEGPSILRIQQVVRGDSAAYFCASSQTSGNTIYFGEGSWLTVV.

In this sample, this clone turned up a few times. The J gene is TRBJ2-3, the V gene TRBV4-3, with 8 bases that match TRBD2. Germline V gene sequence: CDR1 LGHNA, CDR2 YSLEER. J was trimmed by 5 bases and V by 5 bases; bases with no gene match: 6. The CDR3 loop spans 14 amino acids. The CDR3 DNA reads TGCGCCAGCAGCACTCCGGGGGGGGGAGATACGCAGTATTTT. This gives the protein CASSTPGGGDTQYF.

This clone was seen only once. This chain links TRBV7-2 with TRBJ2-7, with 8 bases aligning to TRBD1. The CDR3 runs 14 residues. V trimming: 3 bases; J trimming: 2 bases; junction bases outside the gene matches: 3. CDR1 is SGHTA, CDR2 FQGNSA, per germline. The CDR3 nucleotides read TGTGCCAGCAGCTTCCGGGACAGGACCTACGAGCAGTACTTC. Its translation is CASSFRDRTYEQYF.

The rearrangement joins TRBV15 to TRBJ2-1; TRBD2 might be the D (5 bases). The CDR3 is made up of 16 amino acids. Trimming cost V 11 bases and J 9 bases, with 29 bases left between them. Germline values: CDR1 LNHNV, CDR2 YYDKDF (reference sequence). CDR3 region: CAPSSGAPKVEGEQFF. CDR3 coding DNA: TGTGCCCCCTCCAGTGGTGCCCCGAAGGTCGAGGGTGAGCAGTTCTTC.

The rearrangement joins TRBV6-1 to TRBJ2-2; no clear D. The CDR3 length is 12 residues. The ends were cut back, 4 bases at V and 7 bases at J, with 7 bases in the middle. Germline assignment: CDR1 MNHNS and CDR2 SASEGT. The CDR3 is CASSVLFGELFF. The CDR3 DNA reads as TGTGCCAGCAGTGTATTATTCGGGGAGCTGTTTTTT.

The chain has TRBV5-5 and TRBJ1-6; no reliable D call. The CDR3 runs to 15 residues. Germline values: CDR1 SGHKS, CDR2 YYEKEE (reference sequence). V was cut by 0 bases and J by 7 bases, with 11 bases left in between. CDR3 coding DNA: TGTGCCAGCAGCTTGGCTAGAGAATTCAATTCACCCCTCCACTTT. Its protein product is CASSLAREFNSPLHF.

This chain uses TRBV18 with TRBJ2-7, with 13 bases aligning to TRBD2. Unmatched junction bases numbered 11, after V lost 3 bases and J lost 6 bases. CDR1 is KGHSH, CDR2 LQKENI, per germline. The CDR3 extends over 17 amino acids. CDR3 nucleotides: TGTGCCAGCTCACCCGCTATACTAGCGGGAGGGCCCGCCGAGCAGTACTTC. It is translated as CASSPAILAGGPAEQYF.

J is TRBJ2-2 and V is TRBV5-1; the D gene is possibly TRBD2 (6 bases). Germline values: CDR1 SGHRS, CDR2 YFSETQ. Deletions cut 4 bases from V and 4 bases from J, with 17 bases between. There are 16 residues in the CDR3. The CDR3 region has the DNA TGCGCCAGCAGCCCTACCTCCGGGACTGTCACCGGGGAGCTGTTTTTT. Its translation is CASSPTSGTVTGELFF.

The rearrangement joins TRBV9 to TRBJ1-1; D remains ambiguous. The CDR3 runs 13 residues. CDR1 is SGDLS, CDR2 YYNGEE, per germline. Deletions cut 3 bases from V and 0 bases from J, with 6 bases between. CDR3 in DNA: TGTGCCAGCAGCGCTCTAATGAACACTGAAGCTTTCTTT. It codes for CASSALMNTEAFF.

The chain joins TRBV7-2 to TRBJ1-1; D remains unclear. V dropped 2 bases and J dropped 1 base, with 8 bases sitting between them. The CDR3 runs to 14 residues. Per the germline V gene, CDR1 is SGHTA and CDR2 is FQGNSA. The CDR3, as DNA: TGTGCCAGCAGCTTAATTCCGGGGAACACTGAAGCTTTCTTT. It yields the protein CASSLIPGNTEAFF. Full variable domain (outside the CDR3, taken from reference TRBV7-2 and TRBJ1-1): GAGVSQSPSNKVTEKGKDVELRCDPISGHTALYWYRQSLGQGLEFLIYFQGNSAPDKSGLPSDRFSAERTGGSVSTLTIQRTQQEDSAVYLCASSLIPGNTEAFFGQGTRLTVV.

This chain's CDR3 is CASRGPGQGLAGELFF. CDR3 bases: TGTGCCAGTAGGGGCCCGGGACAGGGTCTCGCCGGGGAGCTGTTTTTT. The V and J genes are TRBV19 and TRBJ2-2, with TRBD1 identical over 9 bases. The CDR3 is 16 amino acids. CDR1 and CDR2 from the germline V gene are LNHDA and SQIVND (reference sequence). V lost 6 bases and J lost 6; bases outside the gene matches: 11.

This chain joins TRBV7-3 and TRBJ2-2; TRBD2 aligns across 9 bases. This CDR3 spans 14 amino acids. Germline CDR1 is SGHTA and CDR2 is FQGTGA. J gave up 8 bases and V 5 bases, and 6 bases lay outside the gene matches. The CDR3 protein is CASSQVAGVGELFF. CDR3 coding DNA: TGTGCCAGCAGCCAAGTAGCGGGAGTAGGGGAGCTGTTTTTT.

The rearrangement uses TRBV7-6 and TRBJ2-1, with D unresolved. Trimming shortened V by 5 bases and J by 5 bases, and 7 bases separated the two germline ends. Germline V gives CDR1 SGHVS, CDR2 FNYEAQ. The CDR3 is 12 residues long. CDR3 nucleotides: TGTGCCAGCAGCCCTTTAAACAATGAGCAGTTCTTC. Translated, it gives CASSPLNNEQFF.

The chain couples TRBV18 to TRBJ2-5, with 10 bases lining up with TRBD2. CDR1 and CDR2 from the germline V gene are KGHSH and LQKENI. The CDR3 contains 16 residues. The trim removed 1 base at V and 5 bases at J, leaving 7 bases unmatched. For the CDR3, the DNA is TGTGCCAGCTCACCACTACTAGCGGGGATTGGGGAGACCCAGTACTTC. It codes for CASSPLLAGIGETQYF. The full variable domain, with the rest looked up from reference TRBV18 and TRBJ2-5, is NAGVMQNPRHLVRRRGQEARLRCSPMKGHSHVYWYRQLPEEGLKFMVYLQKENIIDESGMPKERFSAEFPKEGPSILRIQQVVRGDSAAYFCASSPLLAGIGETQYFGPGTRLLVL.

The chain couples TRBV9 to TRBJ2-7; the match to TRBD1 covers 9 bases. V lost 3 bases, J lost 6 bases, and 4 bases stayed unmatched. Germline V gene sequence: CDR1 SGDLS, CDR2 YYNGEE. The CDR3 contains 13 residues. The CDR3 DNA follows: TGTGCCAGCAGCGGGGGACAGGGATCCGAGCAGTACTTC. As protein: CASSGGQGSEQYF.

The chain employs TRBV6-5 and TRBJ2-1; 7 bases are shared with TRBD2. CDR1 is MNHEY and CDR2 is SVGAGI in the germline V gene. V trimming: 2 bases; J trimming: 1 base; junction bases outside the gene matches: 2. The CDR3 contains 15 residues. For the CDR3, the DNA is TGTGCCAGCAGTTACACGGGGGGTTCCTACAATGAGCAGTTCTTC. It specifies CASSYTGGSYNEQFF.

The J gene is TRBJ2-2, the V gene TRBV2; a weak D match, TRBD1 (5 bases). In germline, CDR1 is SNHLY, CDR2 FYNNEI. The CDR3 is 14 amino acids. V lost 8 bases to trimming and J lost 3 bases, with 13 bases between them. The CDR3 DNA sequence: TGTGCCAGCGGGGCCGGAGACTACACCGGGGAGCTGTTTTTT. Translating it yields CASGAGDYTGELFF.

The CDR3 spells CASSIEGQGGYNEQFF. The CDR3 DNA sequence: TGTGCCAGTAGTATAGAAGGGCAGGGAGGCTACAATGAGCAGTTCTTC. The chain has TRBV19 and TRBJ2-1, with TRBD2 as a possible D gene (6 bases). Trimming shortened V by 0 bases and J by 3 bases, and 12 bases separated the two germline ends. This CDR3 is 16 amino acids long. CDR1 LNHDA and CDR2 SQIVND come from the germline V gene (reference sequence).